The clone carrying this TCR beta chain was observed a handful of times. Its matching antigen is unknown. These data belong to a study of post-analysis software for immune sequencing data. The CDR3 length is 14 residues. Germline V gene lookup returns CDR1 SEHNR and CDR2 FQNEAQ (reference sequence). V lost 3 bases and J lost 3, with 12 bases in between. cDNA libraries of TCR beta carried unique molecular identifiers. MiXCR, run by TCRdb on the PCR reads, gives a single entry per CDR3 protein. The table has roughly 670,000 distinct CDR3 sequences, approximately 59% seen once. Study-wide results and limits: Among 5 or 6 TRBV segments more frequent in patients than controls were TRBV5-6, TRBV5-1 and TRBV20-1. Strong same-batch co-clustering of samples appeared with F measure clustering.

V and J are TRBV7-9 and TRBJ2-7; no firm D call. The clonotype comes from a girl between 2 and 10 years old with multiple sclerosis. Sequencing used blood. Here the CDR3 DNA reads TGTGCCAGCAGCTTCATCAGGCAGAACTACGAGCAGTACTTC. Protein: CASSFIRQNYEQYF.